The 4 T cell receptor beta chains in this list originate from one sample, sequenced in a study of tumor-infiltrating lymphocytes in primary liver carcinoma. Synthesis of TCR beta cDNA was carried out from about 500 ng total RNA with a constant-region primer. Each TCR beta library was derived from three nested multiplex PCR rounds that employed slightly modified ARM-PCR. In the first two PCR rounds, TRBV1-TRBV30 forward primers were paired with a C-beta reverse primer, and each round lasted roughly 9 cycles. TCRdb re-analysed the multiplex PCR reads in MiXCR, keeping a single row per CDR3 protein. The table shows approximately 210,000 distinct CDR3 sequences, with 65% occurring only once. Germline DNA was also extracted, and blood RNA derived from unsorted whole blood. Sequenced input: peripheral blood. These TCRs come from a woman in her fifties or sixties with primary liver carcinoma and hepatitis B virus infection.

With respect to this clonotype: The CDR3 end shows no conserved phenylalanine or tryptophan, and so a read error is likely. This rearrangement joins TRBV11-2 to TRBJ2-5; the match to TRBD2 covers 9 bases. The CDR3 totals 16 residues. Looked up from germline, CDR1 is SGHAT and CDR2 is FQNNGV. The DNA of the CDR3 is TGTACCAGCAACTACTCCCGTGGTAGCGGGAGAGAGACCCAGTACTTA. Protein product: CTSNYSRGSGRETQYL.

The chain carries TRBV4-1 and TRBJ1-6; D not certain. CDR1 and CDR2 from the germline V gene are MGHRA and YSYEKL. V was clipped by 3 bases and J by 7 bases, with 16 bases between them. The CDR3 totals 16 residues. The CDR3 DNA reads TGCGCCAGCAGCCAGGAAGGGATACAGTCAAATTCACCCCTCCACTTT. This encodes CASSQEGIQSNSPLHF.

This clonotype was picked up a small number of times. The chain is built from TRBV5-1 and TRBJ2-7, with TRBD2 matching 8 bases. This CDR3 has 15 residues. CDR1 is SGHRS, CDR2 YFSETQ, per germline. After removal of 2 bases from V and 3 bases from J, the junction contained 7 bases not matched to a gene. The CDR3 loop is CASSFGVAGIYEQYF. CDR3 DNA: TGCGCCAGCAGCTTCGGGGTAGCGGGAATCTACGAGCAGTACTTC.

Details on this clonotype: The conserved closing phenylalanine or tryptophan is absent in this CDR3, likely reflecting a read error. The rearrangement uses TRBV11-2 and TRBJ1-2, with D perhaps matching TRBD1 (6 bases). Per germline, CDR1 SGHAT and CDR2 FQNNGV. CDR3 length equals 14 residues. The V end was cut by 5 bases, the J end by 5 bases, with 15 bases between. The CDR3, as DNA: TGTGCCAGCAGCCCACAGACAGGACCGTATGGCTACACCTTG. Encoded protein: CASSPQTGPYGYTL.